Each of the 18 T cell receptor beta chains below was sequenced from the same sample in a study of CD8 T cells in ankylosing spondylitis. Their target antigens are unknown. MiXCR, run by TCRdb on the 5' RACE reads, gives a single entry per CDR3 protein. The table lists a few hundred thousand distinct CDR3 sequences, 20% to 25% of them singletons, with less than 20% in the top ten. Study-wide points: One TCR beta motif, made up of seven to nine highly homologous variants, appeared characteristic of ankylosing spondylitis blood.

Input material: blood, either unsorted or a sorted T cell fraction (not recorded which). These receptor sequences come from a male donor with ankylosing spondylitis.

The chain links TRBV7-6 to TRBJ2-5, with D possibly called TRBD1 or TRBD2 (5 bases each). This CDR3 region has 14 residues. The ends were cut back, 2 bases at V and 7 bases at J, with 14 bases in the middle. The germline V gene has CDR1 SGHVS and CDR2 FNYEAQ. CDR3 region: CASSLLGVRATQYF. In DNA form, the CDR3 reads TGTGCCAGCAGCTTACTGGGGGTTCGTGCGACCCAGTACTTC.

This clonotype was counted a few times. The V call is TRBV5-5, the J call TRBJ2-3; TRBD2 matches 11 bases. Trimming at V came to 2 bases and at J to 4 bases, leaving 6 bases not matched to a gene. Germline V CDR1 and CDR2: SGHKS, YYEKEE (reference sequence). The CDR3 covers 16 residues. The CDR3 nucleotides are TGTGCCAGCAGCTTAACTAGCGGGAGTGGCGCAGATACGCAGTATTTT. It encodes CASSLTSGSGADTQYF.

There are a few counts of this clonotype. The chain links TRBV4-2 to TRBJ2-2; 7 nucleotides match TRBD2. V shed 4 bases, J shed 1 base, and the junction held 6 bases outside the gene matches. Germline CDR1 reads LGHNA; CDR2 reads YNFKEQ. The CDR3 has 16 residues. The CDR3 DNA follows: TGTGCCAGCAGCCCGAGTCCTAGCGGGAACACCGGGGAGCTGTTTTTT. As protein: CASSPSPSGNTGELFF.

This clonotype showed up many times. The chain links TRBV5-1 to TRBJ2-2, with D perhaps TRBD1 (6 bases). Germline loops: CDR1 SGHRS, CDR2 YFSETQ. There are 15 residues in the CDR3. V dropped 7 bases and J dropped 0 bases, with 13 bases sitting between them. The CDR3 DNA is TGCGCCAGCGGCACAACAGGGTCGAACACCGGGGAGCTGTTTTTT. This translates into CASGTTGSNTGELFF.

J is TRBJ1-4 and V is TRBV4-1; D is unresolved. V lost 1 base to trimming and J lost 7 bases, with 16 bases between them. The germline V gene has CDR1 MGHRA and CDR2 YSYEKL. The CDR3 spans 16 residues. The CDR3 sequence is CASSQVTSGFGEKLFF. CDR3 DNA: TGCGCCAGCAGCCAAGTCACTTCGGGTTTTGGTGAAAAACTGTTTTTT.

The gene calls are TRBV3-1 and TRBJ2-7, with TRBD2 identical over 11 bases. The CDR3 runs 15 residues. In germline, CDR1 is LGHDT, CDR2 YNNKEL (reference sequence). V shed 1 base, J shed 9 bases, and the junction held 8 bases outside the gene matches. This chain's CDR3 is CASSQGALAGETQYF. CDR3 in DNA: TGTGCCAGCAGCCAAGGGGCACTAGCGGGAGAGACGCAGTACTTC.

This clonotype was detected a few times. The J gene is TRBJ2-5, the V gene TRBV5-6; 8 positions match TRBD1. Trimming cost V 3 bases and J 5 bases; bases outside gene matches: 9. The CDR3 consists of 15 residues. In germline, CDR1 is SGHDT, CDR2 YYEEEE. DNA for the CDR3: TGTGCCAGCAGCTCAGTCGACAGGGGAATGGAGACCCAGTACTTC. Translating gives CASSSVDRGMETQYF.

The chain couples TRBV10-1 to TRBJ1-1, with D possibly being TRBD1 (5 bases). This CDR3 contains 15 residues. V was cut by 1 base and J by 1 base, with 10 bases left in between. CDR1 and CDR2 from the germline V gene are WNHNN and SYGVQD (reference sequence). The CDR3 spells CASSEFRGRNTEAFF. CDR3 nucleotide sequence: TGCGCCAGCAGTGAGTTTAGGGGAAGGAACACTGAAGCTTTCTTT.

This chain connects TRBV20-1 to TRBJ2-1, with 11 bases that match TRBD2. V dropped 5 bases and J dropped 4; count of bases not matched to a gene: 22. The CDR3 totals 20 residues. CDR1 and CDR2 from the germline V gene are DFQATT and SNEGSKA (reference sequence). The CDR3 coding sequence is TGCAGTGCTCTAACATTCGGACAGGGATTAGCGGGAGGGGGTTACAATGAGCAGTTCTTC. The encoded protein is CSALTFGQGLAGGGYNEQFF.

This clonotype has just a few counts. This chain uses TRBV4-2 with TRBJ2-3; D possibly matches TRBD1 or TRBD2 (5 bases each). V was pared by 7 bases and J by 8 bases, with 22 bases between. The CDR3 is 15 amino acids. CDR1 is LGHNA, CDR2 YNFKEQ, per germline. This CDR3 reads CASTPEQGPRGTQYF. For the CDR3, the DNA is TGTGCCAGCACCCCGGAGCAGGGACCCCGCGGTACGCAGTATTTT.

V is TRBV20-1 and J is TRBJ2-1; TRBD2 matches at 11 bases. The germline V gene has CDR1 DFQATT and CDR2 SNEGSKA (reference sequence). V was pared by 4 bases and J by 0 bases, with 8 bases of the junction left unmatched. This CDR3 comprises 17 residues. CDR3 in amino acids: CSATTSGSQTSYNEQFF. DNA for the CDR3: TGCAGTGCTACTACTAGCGGGAGCCAAACCTCCTACAATGAGCAGTTCTTC.

This chain joins TRBV6-2 or TRBV6-3 and TRBJ2-3; no clear D. CDR3 length: 15 residues. Trimming left V 6 bases short and J 2 bases short, with 15 bases between. CDR1 and CDR2 from the germline V gene are MNHEY and SVGEGT. CDR3 residues: CASRAAYRFTDTQYF. Here the CDR3 DNA reads TGTGCCAGCAGAGCCGCGTACAGATTCACAGATACGCAGTATTTT.

This clonotype was seen only a few times. The chain combines TRBV20-1 with TRBJ1-1, with TRBD1 identical over 9 bases. Trimming at V came to 2 bases and at J to 3 bases, leaving 7 bases not matched to a gene. The CDR3 contains 15 residues. CDR1 is DFQATT and CDR2 is SNEGSKA in the germline V gene (reference sequence). CDR3 bases: TGCAGTGCTAGACCACAGGGGGCAATATACACTGAAGCTTTCTTT. Its protein is CSARPQGAIYTEAFF.

This clonotype was seen more than once but under ten times. This chain uses TRBV20-1 with TRBJ2-1; 13 nucleotides match TRBD2. The germline gives CDR1 DFQATT, CDR2 SNEGSKA (reference sequence). This CDR3 region has 14 residues. Trimming removed 6 bases from V and 8 bases from J; junction bases left unmatched: 7. CDR3 amino acids: CSADGLAGVYEQFF. Written as DNA, the CDR3 is TGCAGTGCCGACGGACTAGCGGGAGTTTATGAGCAGTTCTTC.

This clonotype was picked up a small number of times. The rearrangement links TRBV6-1 to TRBJ2-1, with a possible D match to TRBD2 (6 bases). The V and J ends lost 6 bases and 5 bases respectively, with 20 bases between them. From germline, CDR1 is MNHNS and CDR2 SASEGT. The CDR3 extends over 16 amino acids. CDR3 coding DNA: TGTGCCAGCAGCGCCCGTCGGCGGCGGGAAAACAATGAGCAGTTCTTC. Its translation: CASSARRRRENNEQFF.

This chain links TRBV19 with TRBJ2-1, with D unclear. Germline V gene lookup returns CDR1 LNHDA and CDR2 SQIVND (reference sequence). This CDR3 has 15 amino acids. Trimming took off 3 bases at V and 0 bases at J, with 9 bases between the two ends. CDR3 sequence: CASSISSLSYNEQFF. CDR3 DNA sequence: TGTGCCAGTAGTATTAGCAGCCTCTCCTACAATGAGCAGTTCTTC.

There are a few counts of this clonotype. This chain connects TRBV5-6 to TRBJ1-2; the D gene is possibly TRBD1 (5 bases). The V end was cut by 1 base, the J end by 5 bases, with 6 bases between. CDR1 and CDR2 from the germline V gene are SGHDT and YYEEEE. This CDR3 has 12 amino acids. CDR3 nucleotide sequence: TGTGCCAGCAGCTTGAGACAGTATGGCTACACCTTC. It specifies CASSLRQYGYTF.

This clonotype has a handful of counts. The gene calls are TRBV9 and TRBJ2-3; 10 nucleotides agree with TRBD2. The CDR3 spans 14 residues. From germline, CDR1 is SGDLS and CDR2 YYNGEE. The junction had 2 bases not matched to a gene; V was cut back by 3 bases and J by 4 bases. This CDR3 is CASSAGTSADTQYF. CDR3 sequence (DNA): TGTGCCAGCAGCGCCGGGACTAGCGCAGATACGCAGTATTTT.